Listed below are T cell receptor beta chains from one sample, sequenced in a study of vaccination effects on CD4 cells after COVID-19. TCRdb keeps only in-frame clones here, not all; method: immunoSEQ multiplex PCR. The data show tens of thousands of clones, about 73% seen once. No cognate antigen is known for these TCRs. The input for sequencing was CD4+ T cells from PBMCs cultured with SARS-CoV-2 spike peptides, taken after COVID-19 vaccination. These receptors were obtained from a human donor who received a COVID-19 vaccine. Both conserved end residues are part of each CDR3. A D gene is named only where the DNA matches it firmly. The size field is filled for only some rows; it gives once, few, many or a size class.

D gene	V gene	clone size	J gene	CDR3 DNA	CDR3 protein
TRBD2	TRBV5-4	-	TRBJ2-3	TGTGCCAGCAGCTTGGGACTAGCGGGGGGGCAAGGAGATACGCAGTATTTT	CASSLGLAGGQGDTQYF
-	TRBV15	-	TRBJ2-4	TGTGCCACCAGCAGAGGGCAGTCGACACCCGATATAGCCAAAAACATTCAGTACTTC	CATSRGQSTPDIAKNIQYF
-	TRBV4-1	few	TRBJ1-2	TGCGCCAGCAGCCAAGGATTGTCCTACACCTTC	CASSQGLSYTF
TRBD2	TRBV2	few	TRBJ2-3	TGTGCCAGCAGAGAAGCGGGAGCCTGGATCACTTCTAGCACAGATACGCAGTATTTT	CASREAGAWITSSTDTQYF
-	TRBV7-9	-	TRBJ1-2	TGTGCCAGCAGCTTAGGACACTCCCCTAACTATGGCTACACCTTC	CASSLGHSPNYGYTF
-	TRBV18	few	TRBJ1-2	TGTGCCAGCTCACCCCTGGAAAAAAACTATGGCTACACCTTC	CASSPLEKNYGYTF
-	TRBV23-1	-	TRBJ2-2	TGCGCCAGCAGTCAATCTAGGGGCCAAGTCACCGGGGAGCTGTTTTTT	CASSQSRGQVTGELFF
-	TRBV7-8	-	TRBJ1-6	TGTGCCAGCAGCTTAGGGACGGGTTCACCCCTCCACTTT	CASSLGTGSPLHF
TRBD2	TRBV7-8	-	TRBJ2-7	TGTGCCAGCTACGGGGCGACGAGCGGGGCGGCCTACGAGCAGTACTTC	CASYGATSGAAYEQYF
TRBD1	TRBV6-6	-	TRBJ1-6	TGTGCCAGCAGTCCCCAGCCGCCGACAGGGATGGTGTCACCCCTCCACTTT	CASSPQPPTGMVSPLHF
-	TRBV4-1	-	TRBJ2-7	TGCGCCAGCAGCCAAGTCGGCAGGCTAAAACTCTACGAGCAGTACTTC	CASSQVGRLKLYEQYF
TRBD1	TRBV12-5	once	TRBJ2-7	TGTGCTAGTGGTTTGGTACTGGGGACAGGCTCCTACGAGCAGTACTTC	CASGLVLGTGSYEQYF
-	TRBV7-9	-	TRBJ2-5	TGTGCCAGCAGCTTAGCTGGGGGGCAAGAGACCCAGTACTTC	CASSLAGGQETQYF
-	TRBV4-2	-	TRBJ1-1	TGTGCCAGCAGCCAGGGCAGAGGGACCACTGAAGCTTTCTTT	CASSQGRGTTEAFF
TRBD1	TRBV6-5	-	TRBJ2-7	TGTGCCAGTAACCGGGACAGGGCGGACGAGCAGTACTTC	CASNRDRADEQYF
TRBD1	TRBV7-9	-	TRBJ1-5	TGTGCCAGCAGCCGAGGGACAGCCAATCAGCCCCAGCATTTT	CASSRGTANQPQHF
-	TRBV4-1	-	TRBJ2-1	TGCGCCAGCAGCCAGGGTACACGGAGGGAGTGGCGCCTCTCCTACAATGAGCAGTTCTTC	CASSQGTRREWRLSYNEQFF
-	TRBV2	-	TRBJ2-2	TGTGCCAGCAGTGGACTGGCGTTTACCGGGGAGCTGTTTTTT	CASSGLAFTGELFF
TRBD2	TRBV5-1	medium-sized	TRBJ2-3	TGCGCCAGCAGCATACTAGCGGGGAGCACAGATACGCAGTATTTT	CASSILAGSTDTQYF
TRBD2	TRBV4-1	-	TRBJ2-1	TGCGCCAGCCGACAAGCGGGGGCTCAGCCTAGTGAGCAGTTCTTC	CASRQAGAQPSEQFF
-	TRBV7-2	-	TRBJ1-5	TGTGCCAGCAGCTTAGGTGACCCAATGCCCCAGCATTTT	CASSLGDPMPQHF
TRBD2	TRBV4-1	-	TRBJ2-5	TGCGCCAGCAGCCACGCTAGCGGGAGGGCCAAGGGAGAGACCCAGTACTTC	CASSHASGRAKGETQYF
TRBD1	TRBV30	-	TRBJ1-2	TGTGCCTGGAGGGAGACAGGGGTTGGCTACACCTTC	CAWRETGVGYTF
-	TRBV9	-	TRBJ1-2	TGTGCCAGCAGCGTAGGGCCGGTGGACTATGGCTACACCTTC	CASSVGPVDYGYTF
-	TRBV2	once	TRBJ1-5	TGTGCCAGCGGGTTAGCTTCTACTTATAGCAATCAGCCCCAGCATTTT	CASGLASTYSNQPQHF
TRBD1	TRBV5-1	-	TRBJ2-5	TGCGCCAGCAGCTTGGGGCTAGGACAGGTAGAAGAGACCCAGTACTTC	CASSLGLGQVEETQYF
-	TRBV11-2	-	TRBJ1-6	TGTGCCAGCAGCTCTTCCACCTCTTTTAATTCACCCCTCCACTTT	CASSSSTSFNSPLHF
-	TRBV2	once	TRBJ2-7	TGTGCCAGCAGCCTACAGGGAGGAGAAAGCTACGAGCAGTACTTC	CASSLQGGESYEQYF
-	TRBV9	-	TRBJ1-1	TGTGCCAGCAGCGGTAACAGCCTGAACACTGAAGCTTTCTTT	CASSGNSLNTEAFF
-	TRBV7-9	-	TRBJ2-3	TGTGCCAGCAGCTTATGGGCCACGAAATACACAGATACGCAGTATTTT	CASSLWATKYTDTQYF
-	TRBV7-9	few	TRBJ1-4	TGTGCCAGCAGCTTAGGTCGGGCAGGGAGGAGTGAAAAACTGTTTTTT	CASSLGRAGRSEKLFF
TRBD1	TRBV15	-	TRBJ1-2	TGTGCCACCAGCAGAGTTAAGGGAGCACAGGGGAACTATGGCTACACCTTC	CATSRVKGAQGNYGYTF
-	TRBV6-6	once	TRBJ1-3	TGTGCCAGCAGTTACTCGACCGGGACAACTGGAAACACCATATATTTT	CASSYSTGTTGNTIYF
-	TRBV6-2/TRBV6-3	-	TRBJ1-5	TGTGCCAGCAGTCCCAGGGTTGGCAATCAGCCCCAGCATTTT	CASSPRVGNQPQHF
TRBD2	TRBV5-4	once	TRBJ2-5	TGTGCCAGCAGCTTCGGGTCTAGCGGGGGGGCATCGGAGACCCAGTACTTC	CASSFGSSGGASETQYF
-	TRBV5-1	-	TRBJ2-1	TGCGCCAGCAGCTCTACCGGGACAAATTACAATGAGCAGTTCTTC	CASSSTGTNYNEQFF
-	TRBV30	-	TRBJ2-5	TGTGCCTGGAGTGTAGGGAGAGAGACCCAGTACTTC	CAWSVGRETQYF
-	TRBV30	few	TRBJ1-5	TGTGCCTGGAGTAGGGCGGAAAGGCAGCCCCAGCATTTT	CAWSRAERQPQHF
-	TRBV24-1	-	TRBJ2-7	TGTGCCACACAGGGAAACTCCTACGAGCAGTACTTC	CATQGNSYEQYF
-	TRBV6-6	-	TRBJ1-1	TGTGCCAGCAGTCTGGAACTCTTGAACACTGAAGCTTTCTTT	CASSLELLNTEAFF
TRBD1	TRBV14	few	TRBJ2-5	TGTGCCAGCAGCCCCCTGACAGGGCTTCGCCAAGAGACCCAGTACTTC	CASSPLTGLRQETQYF
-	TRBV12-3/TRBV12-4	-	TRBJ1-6	TGTGCCAGCAGTTTAGTTGGTAATTCACCCCTCCACTTT	CASSLVGNSPLHF
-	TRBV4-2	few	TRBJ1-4	TGTGCCAGCAGCCAAGGGGGGACTAATGAAAAACTGTTTTTT	CASSQGGTNEKLFF
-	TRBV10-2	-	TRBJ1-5	TGCGCCAGCAGTGAGCGGGATCAGCCCCAGCATTTT	CASSERDQPQHF
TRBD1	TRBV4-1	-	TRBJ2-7	TGCGCCAGCAGCCATCCTCCAGGGGGCTTCTACGAGCAGTACTTC	CASSHPPGGFYEQYF